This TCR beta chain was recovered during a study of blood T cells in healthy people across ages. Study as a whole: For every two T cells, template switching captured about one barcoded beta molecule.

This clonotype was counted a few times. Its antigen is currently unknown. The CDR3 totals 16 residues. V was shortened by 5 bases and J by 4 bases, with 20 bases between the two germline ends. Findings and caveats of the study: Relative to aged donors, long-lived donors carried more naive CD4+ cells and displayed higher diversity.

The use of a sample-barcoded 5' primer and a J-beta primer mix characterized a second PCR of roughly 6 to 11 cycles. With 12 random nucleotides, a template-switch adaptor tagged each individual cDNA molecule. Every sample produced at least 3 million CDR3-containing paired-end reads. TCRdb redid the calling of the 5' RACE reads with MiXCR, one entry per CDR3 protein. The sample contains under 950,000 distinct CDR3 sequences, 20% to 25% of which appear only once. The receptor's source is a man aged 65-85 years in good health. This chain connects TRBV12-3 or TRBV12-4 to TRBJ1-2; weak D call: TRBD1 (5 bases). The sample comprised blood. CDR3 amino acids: CASSGRDLGNLYGYTF. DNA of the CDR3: TGTGCCAGCAGTGGTCGGGACCTGGGGAACCTCTATGGCTACACCTTC.